This T cell receptor (beta chain) is drawn from a study of early T cells in non-severe SARS-CoV-2 infection. Study-wide context: Unsorted whole-blood RNA was sequenced in bulk, leaving chains unpaired.

This clonotype has only a few counts. What it binds is not known. Study results and limitations: VDJdb-based annotation leaned toward anti-spike CD8 responses and missed private and CD4 specificities.

This CDR3 has 11 amino acids. V was pared by 7 bases and J by 3 bases, with 2 bases of the junction left unmatched. Per germline, CDR1 SQVTM and CDR2 ANQGSEA. Individual cDNA molecules received unique molecular identifiers during library preparation. TCRdb itself ran the 5' RACE reads through MiXCR, one entry per CDR3 protein. In the table there are some 31,000 distinct CDR3 sequences, around 5.8% of which are singletons. The chain combines TRBV29-1 with TRBJ2-7; 8 positions match TRBD1. The source material was whole blood. This receptor was taken from an adult who was a healthcare worker with PCR-confirmed SARS-CoV-2 infection or an uninfected control (not recorded which). The CDR3 sequence is CSAGTGYEQYF. The CDR3 nucleotides are TGCAGCGCAGGGACAGGCTACGAGCAGTACTTC.